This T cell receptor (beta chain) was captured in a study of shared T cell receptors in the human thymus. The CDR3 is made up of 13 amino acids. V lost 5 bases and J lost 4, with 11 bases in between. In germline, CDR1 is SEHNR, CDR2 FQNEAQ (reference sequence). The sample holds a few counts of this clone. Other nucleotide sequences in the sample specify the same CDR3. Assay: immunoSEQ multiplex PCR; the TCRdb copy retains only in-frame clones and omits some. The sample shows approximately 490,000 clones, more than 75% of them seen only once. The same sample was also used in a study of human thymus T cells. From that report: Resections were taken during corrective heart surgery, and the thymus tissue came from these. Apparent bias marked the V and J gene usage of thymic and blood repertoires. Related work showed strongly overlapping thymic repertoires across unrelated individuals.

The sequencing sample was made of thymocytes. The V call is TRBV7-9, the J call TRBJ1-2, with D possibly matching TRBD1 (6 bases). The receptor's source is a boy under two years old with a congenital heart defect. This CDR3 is CASSLQGRYGYTF. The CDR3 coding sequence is TGTGCCAGCAGCCTACAGGGCCGCTATGGCTACACCTTC.